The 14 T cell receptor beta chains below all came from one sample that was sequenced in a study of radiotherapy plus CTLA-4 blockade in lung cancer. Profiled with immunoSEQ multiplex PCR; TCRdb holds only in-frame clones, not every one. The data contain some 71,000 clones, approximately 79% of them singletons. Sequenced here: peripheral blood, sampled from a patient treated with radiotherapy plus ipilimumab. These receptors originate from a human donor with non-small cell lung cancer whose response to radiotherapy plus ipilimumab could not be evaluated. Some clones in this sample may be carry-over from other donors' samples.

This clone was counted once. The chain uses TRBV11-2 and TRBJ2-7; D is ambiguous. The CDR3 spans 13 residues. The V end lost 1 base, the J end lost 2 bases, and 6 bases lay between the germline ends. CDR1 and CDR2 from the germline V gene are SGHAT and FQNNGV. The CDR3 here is CASSLGPAYEQYF. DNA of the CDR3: TGTGCCAGCAGCTTAGGGCCCGCCTACGAGCAGTACTTC.

CDR3 DNA: TGTGCCAGCAGCTTAGAAGTGCGAGGGACAGATACGCAGTATTTT. This sequence encodes CASSLEVRGTDTQYF. The chain is built from TRBV7-6 and TRBJ2-3, with a possible D match to TRBD2 (5 bases). The germline V and J ends were trimmed by 1 base and 3 bases, with 11 bases remaining between them. Germline CDR1 is SGHVS and CDR2 is FNYEAQ. The CDR3 contains 15 residues.

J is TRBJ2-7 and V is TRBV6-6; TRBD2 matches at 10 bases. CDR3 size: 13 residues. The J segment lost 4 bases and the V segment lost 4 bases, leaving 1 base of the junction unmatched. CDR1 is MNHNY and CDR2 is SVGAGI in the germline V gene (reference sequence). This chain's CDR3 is CASSSLAGYEQYF. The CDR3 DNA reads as TGTGCCAGCAGTTCACTAGCGGGGTACGAGCAGTACTTC.

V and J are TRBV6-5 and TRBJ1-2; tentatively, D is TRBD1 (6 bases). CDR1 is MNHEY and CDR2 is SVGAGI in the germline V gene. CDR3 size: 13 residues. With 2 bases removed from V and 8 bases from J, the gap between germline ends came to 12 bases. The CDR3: CASSYSQGQGYTF. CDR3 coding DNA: TGTGCCAGCAGTTACAGCCAGGGGCAAGGCTACACCTTC.

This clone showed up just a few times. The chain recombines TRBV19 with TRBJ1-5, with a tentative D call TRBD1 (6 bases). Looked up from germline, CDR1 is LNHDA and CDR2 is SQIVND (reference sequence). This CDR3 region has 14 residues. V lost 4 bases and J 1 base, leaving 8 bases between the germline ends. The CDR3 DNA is TGTGCCAGTAGTAACAGGGAGAGCAATCAGCCCCAGCATTTT. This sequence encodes CASSNRESNQPQHF. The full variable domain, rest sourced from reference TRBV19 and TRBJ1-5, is DGGITQSPKYLFRKEGQNVTLSCEQNLNHDAMYWYRQDPGQGLRLIYYSQIVNDFQKGDIAEGYSVSREKKESFPLTVTSAQKNPTAFYLCASSNRESNQPQHFGDGTRLSIL.

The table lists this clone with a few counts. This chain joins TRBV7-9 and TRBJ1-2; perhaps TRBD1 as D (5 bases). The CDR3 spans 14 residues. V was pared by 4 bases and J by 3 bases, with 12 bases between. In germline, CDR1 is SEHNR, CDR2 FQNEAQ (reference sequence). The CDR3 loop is CASSSGGGYYGYTF. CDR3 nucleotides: TGTGCCAGCAGCTCGGGGGGTGGGTACTATGGCTACACCTTC.

In nucleotides, the CDR3 is TGTGCCAGCTCAGCAGGGGTGAGCGAAGCTTTCTTT. Protein: CASSAGVSEAFF. The chain combines TRBV18 with TRBJ1-1; maybe TRBD1 (6 bases). CDR1 and CDR2 from the germline V gene are KGHSH and LQKENI. V was clipped by 5 bases and J by 8 bases, with 12 bases between them. This CDR3 comprises 12 residues.

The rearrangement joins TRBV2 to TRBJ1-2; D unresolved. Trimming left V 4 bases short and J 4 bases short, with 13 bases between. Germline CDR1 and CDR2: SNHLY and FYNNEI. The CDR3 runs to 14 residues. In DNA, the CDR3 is TGTGCCAGCAGTGCGGTCGGGAGGGCCTATGGCTACACCTTC. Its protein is CASSAVGRAYGYTF.

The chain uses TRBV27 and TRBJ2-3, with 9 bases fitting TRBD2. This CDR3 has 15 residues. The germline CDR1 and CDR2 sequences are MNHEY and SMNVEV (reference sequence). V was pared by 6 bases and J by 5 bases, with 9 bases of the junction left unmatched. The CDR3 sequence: CASRVAGGPVDTQYF. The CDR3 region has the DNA TGTGCCAGCAGGGTTGCGGGGGGGCCGGTAGATACGCAGTATTTT.

CDR3 sequence: CASSLGQGVTDTQYF. CDR3 bases: TGCGCCAGCAGCTTAGGACAGGGAGTAACAGATACGCAGTATTTT. This sequence joins TRBV5-1 and TRBJ2-3; 8 bases are shared with TRBD1. This CDR3 comprises 15 residues. V lost 2 bases to trimming and J lost 3 bases; unmatched junction nucleotides: 5. Germline V gives CDR1 SGHRS, CDR2 YFSETQ. Combining the CDR3 with reference TRBV5-1 and TRBJ2-3 gives the whole variable domain KAGVTQTPRYLIKTRGQQVTLSCSPISGHRSVSWYQQTPGQGLQFLFEYFSETQRNKGNFPGRFSGRQFSNSRSEMNVSTLELGDSALYLCASSLGQGVTDTQYFGPGTRLTVL.

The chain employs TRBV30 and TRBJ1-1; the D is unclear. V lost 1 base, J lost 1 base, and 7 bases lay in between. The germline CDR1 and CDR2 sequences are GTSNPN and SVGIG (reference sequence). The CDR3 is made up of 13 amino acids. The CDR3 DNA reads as TGTGCCTGGAGTGCGGGAGGGAACACTGAAGCTTTCTTT. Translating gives CAWSAGGNTEAFF. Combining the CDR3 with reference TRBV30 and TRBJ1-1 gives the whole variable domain SQTIHQWPATLVQPVGSPLSLECTVEGTSNPNLYWYRQAAGRGLQLLFYSVGIGQISSEVPQNLSASRPQDRQFILSSKKLLLSDSGFYLCAWSAGGNTEAFFGQGTRLTVV.

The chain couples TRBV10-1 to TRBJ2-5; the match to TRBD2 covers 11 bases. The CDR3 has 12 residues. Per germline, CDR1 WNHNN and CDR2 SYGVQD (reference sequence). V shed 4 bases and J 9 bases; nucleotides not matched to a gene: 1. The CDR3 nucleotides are TGCGCCAGCAGTGGGACTAGCGGGTCCCAGTACTTC. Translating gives CASSGTSGSQYF.

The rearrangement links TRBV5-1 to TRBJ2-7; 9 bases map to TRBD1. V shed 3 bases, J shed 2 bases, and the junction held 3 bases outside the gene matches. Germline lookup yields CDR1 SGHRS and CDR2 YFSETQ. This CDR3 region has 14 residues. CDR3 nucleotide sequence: TGCGCCAGCAGCTGGGGACAGGGAGCCTACGAGCAGTACTTC. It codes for CASSWGQGAYEQYF.

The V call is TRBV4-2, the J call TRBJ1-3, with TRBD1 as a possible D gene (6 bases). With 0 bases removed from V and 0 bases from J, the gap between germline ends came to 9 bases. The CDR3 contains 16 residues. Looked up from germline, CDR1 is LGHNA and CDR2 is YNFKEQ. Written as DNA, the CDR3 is TGTGCCAGCAGCCAAGAAAGGGGGAGCTCTGGAAACACCATATATTTT. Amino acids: CASSQERGSSGNTIYF.